This TCR beta chain was identified during a study of beta chain features in type 1 diabetes. Study outcomes and limitations: Shortening that was moderate but significant affected the TCRB CDR3s of Type 1 diabetes patients in all four CD4+ subsets.

The authors sorted CD4+ naive, central memory, regulatory and stem cell-like memory cells via CD45RO/CCR7/CD25/CD127/CD95/CD27. On this clone itself: Its antigen remains unidentified.

TCRB transcripts that were expressed got sequenced, as all of the isolated RNA had been reverse transcribed. The average read count of naive, central memory and regulatory T cell samples was some 3.8 million. Data came from immunoSEQ multiplex PCR; TCRdb stores just in-frame clones and leaves some out. Of roughly 400,000 clones in the sample, around 10% are singletons; the top ten hold about 0.6%. CDR3 length: 13 residues. The germline gives CDR1 KGHSH, CDR2 LQKENI. V gave up 3 bases and J gave up 1 base, with 7 bases separating them. The V and J genes are TRBV18 and TRBJ2-7; the D is unclear. The TCR originated in a man aged 25 to 40 with type 1 diabetes. The sequenced material came from central memory CD4+ T cells from blood. The CDR3 loop is CASSPTISYEQYF. The CDR3, as DNA: TGTGCCAGCTCACCGACGATTTCCTACGAGCAGTACTTC.